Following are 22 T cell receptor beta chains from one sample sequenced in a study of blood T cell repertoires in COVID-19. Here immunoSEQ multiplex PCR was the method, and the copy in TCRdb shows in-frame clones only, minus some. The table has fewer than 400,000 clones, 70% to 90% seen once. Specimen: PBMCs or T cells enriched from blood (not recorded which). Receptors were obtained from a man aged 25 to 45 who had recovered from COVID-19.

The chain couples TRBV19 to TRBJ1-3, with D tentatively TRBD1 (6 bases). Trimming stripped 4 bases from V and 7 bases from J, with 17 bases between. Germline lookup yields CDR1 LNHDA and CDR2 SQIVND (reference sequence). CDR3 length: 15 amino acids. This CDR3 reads CASSTSRDTWNTIYF. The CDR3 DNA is TGTGCCAGTAGTACTTCCCGGGACACTTGGAACACCATATATTTT.

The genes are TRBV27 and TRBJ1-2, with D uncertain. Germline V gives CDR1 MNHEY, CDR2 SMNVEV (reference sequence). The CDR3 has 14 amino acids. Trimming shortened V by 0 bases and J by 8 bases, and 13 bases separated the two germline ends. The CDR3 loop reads CASSLSTPPRGYTF. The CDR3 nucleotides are TGTGCCAGCAGTTTATCAACCCCACCTAGGGGCTACACCTTC.

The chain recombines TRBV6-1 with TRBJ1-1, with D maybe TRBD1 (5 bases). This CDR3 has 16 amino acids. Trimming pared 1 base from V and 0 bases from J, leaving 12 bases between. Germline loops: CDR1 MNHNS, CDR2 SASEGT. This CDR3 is CASSEGSGGLNTEAFF. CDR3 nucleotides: TGTGCCAGCAGTGAAGGGTCGGGGGGATTGAACACTGAAGCTTTCTTT.

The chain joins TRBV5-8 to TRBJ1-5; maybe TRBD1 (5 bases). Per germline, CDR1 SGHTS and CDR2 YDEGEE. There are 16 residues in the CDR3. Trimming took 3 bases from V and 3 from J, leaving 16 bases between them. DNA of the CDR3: TGTGCCAGCAGCTCCCTTCGGGGGGTCAACAATCAGCCCCAGCATTTT. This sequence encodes CASSSLRGVNNQPQHF.

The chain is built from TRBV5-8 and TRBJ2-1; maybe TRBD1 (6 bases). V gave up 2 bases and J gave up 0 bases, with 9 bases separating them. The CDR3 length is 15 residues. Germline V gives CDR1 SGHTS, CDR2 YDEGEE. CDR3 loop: CASSFQGSSYNEQFF. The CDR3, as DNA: TGTGCCAGCAGCTTTCAGGGGAGCTCCTACAATGAGCAGTTCTTC.

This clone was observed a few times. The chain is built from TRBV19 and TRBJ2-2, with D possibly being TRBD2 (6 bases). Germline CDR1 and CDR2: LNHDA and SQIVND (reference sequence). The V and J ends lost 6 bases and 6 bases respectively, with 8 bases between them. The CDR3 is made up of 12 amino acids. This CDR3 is CASRSGAGELFF. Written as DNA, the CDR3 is TGTGCCAGTAGGTCGGGGGCCGGGGAGCTGTTTTTT.

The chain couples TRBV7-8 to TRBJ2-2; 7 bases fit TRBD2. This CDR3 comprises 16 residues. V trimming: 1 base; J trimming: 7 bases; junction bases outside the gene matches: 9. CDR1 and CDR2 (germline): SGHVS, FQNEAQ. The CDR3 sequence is CASSLEGGGLDGELFF. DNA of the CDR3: TGTGCCAGCAGCTTAGAGGGCGGGGGACTGGACGGGGAGCTGTTTTTT. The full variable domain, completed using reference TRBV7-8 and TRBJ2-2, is GAGVSQSPRYKVAKRGQDVALRCDPISGHVSLFWYQQALGQGPEFLTYFQNEAQLDKSGLPSDRFFAERPEGSVSTLKIQRTQQEDSAVYLCASSLEGGGLDGELFFGEGSRLTVL.

The CDR3 region is CASSLERDTEAFF. The DNA of the CDR3 is TGTGCCAGCAGCTTAGAGAGGGACACTGAAGCTTTCTTT. This rearrangement joins TRBV7-2 to TRBJ1-1; D gene unclear. The CDR3 runs to 13 residues. CDR1 is SGHTA, CDR2 FQGNSA, per germline. Trimming removed 1 base at V and 3 bases at J, with 6 bases between.

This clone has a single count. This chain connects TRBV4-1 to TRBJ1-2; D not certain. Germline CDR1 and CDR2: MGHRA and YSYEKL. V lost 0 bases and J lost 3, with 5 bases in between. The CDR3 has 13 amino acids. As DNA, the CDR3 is TGCGCCAGCAGCCAAGAGACATACTATGGCTACACCTTC. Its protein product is CASSQETYYGYTF.

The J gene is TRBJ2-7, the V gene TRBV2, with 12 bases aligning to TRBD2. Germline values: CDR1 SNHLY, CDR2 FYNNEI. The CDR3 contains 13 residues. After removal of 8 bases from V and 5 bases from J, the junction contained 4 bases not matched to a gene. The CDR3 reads CASGGLAGHEQYF. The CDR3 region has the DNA TGTGCCAGCGGGGGACTAGCGGGCCACGAGCAGTACTTC.

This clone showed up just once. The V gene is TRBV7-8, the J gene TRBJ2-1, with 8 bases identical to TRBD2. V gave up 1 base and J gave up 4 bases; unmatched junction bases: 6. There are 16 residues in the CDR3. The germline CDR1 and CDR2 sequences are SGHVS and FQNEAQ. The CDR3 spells CASSLGSGGRYNEQFF. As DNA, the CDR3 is TGTGCCAGCAGCTTAGGTTCGGGGGGGCGATACAATGAGCAGTTCTTC.

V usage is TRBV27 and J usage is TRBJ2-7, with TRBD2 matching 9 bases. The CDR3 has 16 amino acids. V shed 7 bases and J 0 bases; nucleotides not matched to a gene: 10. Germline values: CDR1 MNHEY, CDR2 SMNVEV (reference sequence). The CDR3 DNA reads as TGTGCCAGCAATCAGCGGGGGGCTTCGAGCTCCTACGAGCAGTACTTC. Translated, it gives CASNQRGASSSYEQYF.

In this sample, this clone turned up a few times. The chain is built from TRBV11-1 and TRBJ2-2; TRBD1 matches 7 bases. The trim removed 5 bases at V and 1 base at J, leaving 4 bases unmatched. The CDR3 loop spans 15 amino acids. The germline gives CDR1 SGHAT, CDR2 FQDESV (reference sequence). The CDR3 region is CASSATGLNTGELFF. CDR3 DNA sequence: TGTGCCAGCAGCGCGACAGGGTTGAACACCGGGGAGCTGTTTTTT.

CDR3 region: CASSSHQRTGVFEQYF. CDR3 nucleotides: TGTGCCAGCAGTTCCCACCAGCGGACAGGGGTTTTCGAGCAGTACTTC. This sequence joins TRBV11-3 and TRBJ2-7, with TRBD1 matching over 9 bases. Germline V gives CDR1 SGHNT, CDR2 YENEEA. The CDR3 covers 16 residues. With 6 bases clipped from V and 6 bases from J, the junction kept 15 bases outside the gene matches.

The CDR3 DNA reads TGTGCCAGTGGGTTCAGTGGCGGGTCTTTTGGGGCCAACGTCCTGACTTTC. Translation: CASGFSGGSFGANVLTF. The chain has TRBV19 and TRBJ2-6; D is possibly TRBD2 (5 bases). V was clipped by 8 bases and J by 3 bases, with 20 bases between them. CDR3 length: 17 residues. Looked up from germline, CDR1 is LNHDA and CDR2 is SQIVND (reference sequence). The full variable domain, its missing parts supplied by reference TRBV19 and TRBJ2-6, is DGGITQSPKYLFRKEGQNVTLSCEQNLNHDAMYWYRQDPGQGLRLIYYSQIVNDFQKGDIAEGYSVSREKKESFPLTVTSAQKNPTAFYLCASGFSGGSFGANVLTFGAGSRLTVL.

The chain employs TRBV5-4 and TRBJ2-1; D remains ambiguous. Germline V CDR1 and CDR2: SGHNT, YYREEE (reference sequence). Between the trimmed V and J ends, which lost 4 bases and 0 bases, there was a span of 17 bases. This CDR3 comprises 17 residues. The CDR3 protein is CASSPGAILSSYNEQFF. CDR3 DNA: TGTGCCAGCAGCCCTGGTGCCATACTCTCCTCCTACAATGAGCAGTTCTTC.

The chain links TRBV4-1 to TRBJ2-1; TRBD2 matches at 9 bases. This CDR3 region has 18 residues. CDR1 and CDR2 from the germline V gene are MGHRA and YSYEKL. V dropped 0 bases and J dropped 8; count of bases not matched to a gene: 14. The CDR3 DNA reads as TGCGCCAGCAGCCAAGATAATTTAGGACTAGCGACAACCGATGAGCAGTTCTTC. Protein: CASSQDNLGLATTDEQFF.

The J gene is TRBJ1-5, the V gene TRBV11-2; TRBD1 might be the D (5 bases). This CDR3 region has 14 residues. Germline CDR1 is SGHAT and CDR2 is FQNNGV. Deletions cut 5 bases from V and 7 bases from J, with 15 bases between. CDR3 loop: CASSPVGGDQPQHF. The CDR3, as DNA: TGTGCCAGCAGCCCAGTCGGGGGAGACCAGCCCCAGCATTTT.

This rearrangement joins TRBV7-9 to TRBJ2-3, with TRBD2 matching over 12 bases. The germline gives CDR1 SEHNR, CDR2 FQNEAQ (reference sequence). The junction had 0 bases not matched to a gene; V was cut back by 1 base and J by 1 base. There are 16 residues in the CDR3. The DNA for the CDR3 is TGTGCCAGCAGCTTAGGGACTAGCGGGGGCACAGATACGCAGTATTTT. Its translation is CASSLGTSGGTDTQYF.

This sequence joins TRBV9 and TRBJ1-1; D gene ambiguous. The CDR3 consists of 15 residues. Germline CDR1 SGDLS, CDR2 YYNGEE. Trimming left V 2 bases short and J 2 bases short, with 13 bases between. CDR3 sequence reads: CASSVTQGSNTEAFF. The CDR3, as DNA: TGTGCCAGCAGCGTTACTCAAGGGAGCAACACTGAAGCTTTCTTT.

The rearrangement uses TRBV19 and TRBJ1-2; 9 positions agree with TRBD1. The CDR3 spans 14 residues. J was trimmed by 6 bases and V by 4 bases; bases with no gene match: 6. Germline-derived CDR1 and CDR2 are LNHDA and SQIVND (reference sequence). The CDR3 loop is CASSSTGGENGYTF. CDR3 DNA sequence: TGTGCCAGTAGTAGCACAGGGGGCGAAAATGGCTACACCTTC.

The CDR3 here is CASSQEGSGQRYEQYF. The DNA for the CDR3 is TGCGCCAGCAGCCAAGAGGGGTCGGGACAACGGTACGAGCAGTACTTC. The rearrangement joins TRBV4-1 to TRBJ2-7; a weak D match, TRBD1 (6 bases). V was cut by 0 bases and J by 4 bases, with 16 bases left in between. Germline CDR1 and CDR2: MGHRA and YSYEKL. The CDR3 totals 16 residues.